Below, one TCR beta chain is given with its context. The antigen is not known. V lost 2 bases, J lost 3 bases, and 11 bases lay in between. The CDR3 contains 14 residues. Germline CDR1 KGHSH, CDR2 LQKENI. This sample was included in a study of memory CD4+ T cells and cytomegalovirus serostatus. Single viable CD3+CD4+CD8-CD45RO+ cells were sorted as the memory CD4+ T cells. Positive selection with CD4 microbeads enriched total CD4+ T cells. Broader study findings: 67 of 164 known CMV-associated TCRbeta sequences appeared in CD4+ memory. The CMV-associated TCR signature appears largely within the CD4+ memory repertoire.

Sequencing was performed with immunoSEQ multiplex PCR; in TCRdb, only in-frame clones are kept and a portion is missing. The sample has roughly 84,000 clones; around 80% are singletons. V gene TRBV18 combines with J gene TRBJ2-7, with a weak D call TRBD1 (7 bases). This receptor was obtained from an adult in good health and CMV-seronegative. Specimen: memory CD4+ T cells from blood. CDR3 sequence: CASSPAGTDYEQYF. The DNA of the CDR3 is TGTGCCAGCTCACCAGCGGGGACAGACTACGAGCAGTACTTC.